This T cell receptor (beta chain) was found in a study of response to subunit inactivated influenza vaccine. From germline, CDR1 is KGHSH and CDR2 LQKENI. The V and J ends lost 6 bases and 7 bases respectively, with 18 bases between them. This CDR3 region has 14 residues. Study-wide points: A suggestion made by the authors is that each seasonal influenza vaccination recruits few new T cells.

Turning to this clonotype: Its specificity is unknown.

MiXCR was run by TCRdb on the RT-PCR reads, yielding one entry per CDR3 protein. The sample lists around 850,000 distinct CDR3 sequences, around a sixth occurring once. The chain is built from TRBV18 and TRBJ1-1; D perhaps matches TRBD1 (6 bases). The clonotype comes from a man over 45 who received an inactivated influenza vaccine. The sample consisted of PBMCs from blood, taken roughly 5 days after vaccination. The CDR3 DNA sequence: TGTGCCAGCTCCACGGCGGGGGGGCTTTTTGAAGCTTTCTTT. As protein: CASSTAGGLFEAFF.